The 22 T cell receptor beta chains given below trace back to one sample, sequenced in a study of blood T cell repertoires in COVID-19. TCRdb keeps only in-frame clones here, not all; method: immunoSEQ multiplex PCR. The repertoire holds roughly 100,000 clones, with 70% to 90% as singletons. The sample taken for sequencing was peripheral blood. The receptor source for this set is a human donor in a cohort sampled during active COVID-19.

The rearrangement joins TRBV24-1 to TRBJ2-5, with TRBD1 matching 8 bases. This CDR3 spans 15 amino acids. V was pared by 2 bases and J by 6 bases, with 7 bases of the junction left unmatched. Germline CDR1 KGHDR, CDR2 SFDVKD. CDR3 DNA: TGTGCCACCAGTGATTCCGGACAGGGTGGGAAGACCCAGTACTTC. Amino acid sequence: CATSDSGQGGKTQYF.

Only a few counts were recorded for this clone. This rearrangement joins TRBV5-1 to TRBJ1-1; possible D gene TRBD1, 5 bases. V was shortened by 7 bases and J by 6 bases, with 19 bases between the two germline ends. The CDR3 totals 14 residues. Germline CDR1 and CDR2: SGHRS and YFSETQ. CDR3 nucleotide sequence: TGCGCCAGCGACCCGGGGAGGGGAAGCGCTGAAGCTTTCTTT. This sequence encodes CASDPGRGSAEAFF.

Note on this clone: With a much larger clone just one base away, this may be a read error. Within the sample, other DNA sequences also encode this same CDR3. The chain carries TRBV4-2 and TRBJ1-4; the D is unclear. The germline V gene has CDR1 LGHNA and CDR2 YNFKEQ. V was shortened by 3 bases and J by 1 base, with 9 bases between the two germline ends. This CDR3 has 15 amino acids. CDR3 in amino acids: CASSQAPGTNEKLFF. CDR3 nucleotides: TGTGCCAGCAGCCAGGCCCCGGGAACTAATGAAAAACTGTTTTTT.

This clone was seen ten or more times. The chain is built from TRBV7-2 and TRBJ2-1; D perhaps matches TRBD1 (7 bases). The germline CDR1 and CDR2 sequences are SGHTA and FQGNSA. The CDR3 consists of 14 residues. V was trimmed by 5 bases and J by 7 bases, leaving 15 bases between them. CDR3 nucleotide sequence: TGTGCCAGCAGCCCACCGACAGGGAGGAATGAGCAGTTCTTC. Amino acid sequence: CASSPPTGRNEQFF.

The V gene is TRBV10-1, the J gene TRBJ1-2, with D possibly TRBD1 on 6 matching bases. Germline lookup yields CDR1 WNHNN and CDR2 SYGVQD (reference sequence). The V gene lost 7 bases and the J gene lost 4 bases, with 7 bases spanning the gap. The CDR3 contains 11 residues. DNA for the CDR3: TGCGCCAGCATGGGGGCCTATGGCTACACCTTC. Residues: CASMGAYGYTF.

The rearrangement links TRBV7-6 to TRBJ2-1; 8 nucleotides match TRBD2. V lost 3 bases to trimming and J lost 6 bases; unmatched junction nucleotides: 7. CDR3 length: 15 amino acids. Germline-derived CDR1 and CDR2 are SGHVS and FNYEAQ. DNA for the CDR3: TGTGCCAGCAGCTTCTCGCAAAGCGGGGGCAATGAGCAGTTCTTC. Translating gives CASSFSQSGGNEQFF.

The chain uses TRBV5-4 and TRBJ2-1; 8 nucleotides match TRBD1. Per germline, CDR1 SGHNT and CDR2 YYREEE (reference sequence). The CDR3 consists of 15 residues. The V gene end was trimmed by 7 bases and the J gene end by 2 bases; junction bases not matched to a gene: 8. The CDR3 sequence: CASVQTGAPYNEQFF. The CDR3 DNA sequence: TGTGCCAGCGTCCAGACAGGGGCCCCCTACAATGAGCAGTTCTTC.

The chain combines TRBV4-1 with TRBJ1-1; 7 bases map to TRBD1. V trimming: 4 bases; J trimming: 1 base; junction bases outside the gene matches: 9. Germline V lookup: CDR1 MGHRA, CDR2 YSYEKL. The CDR3 runs to 16 residues. The CDR3 region is CASSPILGQENTEAFF. As DNA, the CDR3 is TGCGCCAGCAGCCCTATCCTAGGACAGGAGAACACTGAAGCTTTCTTT.

The chain is built from TRBV7-2 and TRBJ1-1, with 7 bases matching TRBD1. V lost 4 bases, J lost 5 bases, and 7 bases stayed unmatched. The CDR3 sequence is 14 residues long. Germline V gives CDR1 SGHTA, CDR2 FQGNSA. The CDR3 coding sequence is TGTGCCAGCAGCTCTCGACAGGGTTATACTGAAGCTTTCTTT. It is translated as CASSSRQGYTEAFF.

The chain links TRBV19 to TRBJ1-1; TRBD1 aligns across 7 bases. This CDR3 is built from 12 residues. V lost 4 bases to trimming and J lost 7 bases; unmatched junction nucleotides: 3. Germline CDR1 is LNHDA and CDR2 is SQIVND (reference sequence). The chain's CDR3 is CASSTGTVEAFF. CDR3 in DNA: TGTGCCAGTAGTACGGGGACAGTTGAAGCTTTCTTT.

The chain employs TRBV5-6 and TRBJ2-1; 8 nucleotides align to TRBD1. Per germline, CDR1 SGHDT and CDR2 YYEEEE. This CDR3 spans 14 amino acids. V trimming: 0 bases; J trimming: 10 bases; junction bases outside the gene matches: 6. This chain's CDR3 is CASSLVQGGSEQFF. The CDR3 coding sequence is TGTGCCAGCAGCTTGGTACAGGGGGGCTCGGAGCAGTTCTTC.

This clone was counted a single time. The chain couples TRBV27 to TRBJ1-1; 10 bases are a match to TRBD1. Germline lookup yields CDR1 MNHEY and CDR2 SMNVEV (reference sequence). The V gene end was trimmed by 1 base and the J gene end by 1 base; junction bases not matched to a gene: 15. The CDR3 length is 20 residues. The chain's CDR3 is CASSLFYIADRGTKNTEAFF. CDR3 coding DNA: TGTGCCAGCAGTTTATTTTATATTGCGGACAGGGGGACAAAGAACACTGAAGCTTTCTTT.

The CDR3 loop reads CASSSGLAGGYEQYF. Here the CDR3 DNA reads TGTGCCAGCAGCTCAGGACTAGCGGGGGGCTACGAGCAGTACTTC. The rearrangement uses TRBV3-1 (or the pseudogene TRBV3-2) and TRBJ2-7; 14 bases fit TRBD2. Germline V gives CDR1 LGHDT, CDR2 YNNKEL (reference sequence). This CDR3 is 15 amino acids long. Trimming cost V 5 bases and J 3 bases; bases outside gene matches: 3.

The chain's CDR3 is CASSRGLAISDTQYF. In DNA, the CDR3 is TGTGCCAGCAGCAGAGGACTAGCGATTTCAGATACGCAGTATTTT. J is TRBJ2-3 and V is TRBV7-9; 9 nucleotides line up with TRBD2. The germline CDR1 and CDR2 sequences are SEHNR and FQNEAQ (reference sequence). The CDR3 extends over 15 amino acids. Unmatched junction bases numbered 7, after V lost 5 bases and J lost 4 bases.

The chain employs TRBV7-3 and TRBJ2-1, with a weak D call TRBD1 (5 bases). V was trimmed by 5 bases and J by 8 bases, leaving 19 bases between them. The length of the CDR3 is 15 residues. Germline V lookup: CDR1 SGHTA, CDR2 FQGTGA. The CDR3 spells CASSPGHLSIDEQFF. CDR3 coding DNA: TGTGCCAGCAGCCCCGGACATCTTTCAATCGATGAGCAGTTCTTC.

This clone has just one count. This chain links TRBV7-3 with TRBJ2-5; 7 bases are a match to TRBD1. The length of the CDR3 is 15 residues. Losses at the gene ends were 6 bases for V and 5 bases for J; bases not matched to a gene: 12. Germline assignment: CDR1 SGHTA and CDR2 FQGTGA. The CDR3 region has the DNA TGTGCCAGCAGTCAAGGCCCGACAGGGCTGGAGACCCAGTACTTC. This codes for CASSQGPTGLETQYF. The whole variable domain, filled in from reference TRBV7-3 and TRBJ2-5, reads GAGVSQTPSNKVTEKGKYVELRCDPISGHTALYWYRQSLGQGPEFLIYFQGTGAADDSGLPNDRFFAVRPEGSVSTLKIQRTERGDSAVYLCASSQGPTGLETQYFGPGTRLLVL.

V and J are TRBV6-2 or TRBV6-3 and TRBJ1-2, with 7 bases identical to TRBD1. Germline V gene sequence: CDR1 MNHEY, CDR2 SVGEGT. Trimming took 5 bases from V and 1 from J; bases not matched to a gene: 10. This CDR3 region has 16 residues. The CDR3 loop is CASSNRGSTLNYGYTF. In DNA, the CDR3 is TGTGCCAGCAGTAACAGGGGATCGACGCTTAACTATGGCTACACCTTC.

A few counts support this clone. This chain connects TRBV7-8 to TRBJ1-5; tentatively, D is TRBD1 (6 bases). This CDR3 is built from 16 residues. Germline CDR1 SGHVS, CDR2 FQNEAQ. The germline V and J ends were trimmed by 1 base and 6 bases, with 16 bases remaining between them. CDR3 sequence (DNA): TGTGCCAGCAGCTTAGATCCCGGGGGGCAAAGTCAGCCCCAGCATTTT. Its protein product is CASSLDPGGQSQPQHF.

This clone occurred a few times. The chain recombines TRBV7-9 with TRBJ2-1; TRBD1 matches 7 bases. Germline CDR1 reads SEHNR; CDR2 reads FQNEAQ (reference sequence). The CDR3 spans 15 residues. V trimming: 5 bases; J trimming: 10 bases; junction bases outside the gene matches: 14. CDR3 sequence: CASSQGENRRGEQFF. The CDR3 DNA follows: TGTGCCAGCAGCCAGGGGGAAAATCGGCGCGGGGAGCAGTTCTTC.

The rearrangement joins TRBV11-2 to TRBJ2-1; possible D gene TRBD2, 5 bases. Trimming removed 2 bases from V and 3 bases from J, with 8 bases in between. The CDR3 sequence is 14 residues long. Germline lookup yields CDR1 SGHAT and CDR2 FQNNGV. The CDR3 spells CASSLMSGYNEQFF. DNA of the CDR3: TGTGCCAGCAGCTTAATGAGCGGCTACAATGAGCAGTTCTTC.

The V gene is TRBV7-8, the J gene TRBJ1-3; TRBD1 agrees at 9 bases. This CDR3 is 16 amino acids long. With 4 bases clipped from V and 0 bases from J, the junction kept 4 bases outside the gene matches. Germline V gene sequence: CDR1 SGHVS, CDR2 FQNEAQ. The CDR3 loop reads CASSSPGQGSGNTIYF. CDR3 coding DNA: TGTGCCAGCAGCTCCCCGGGACAGGGCTCTGGAAACACCATATATTTT.

This rearrangement joins TRBV3-1 (or the pseudogene TRBV3-2) to TRBJ1-1; 9 nucleotides align to TRBD1. V dropped 2 bases and J dropped 1; count of bases not matched to a gene: 8. Germline lookup yields CDR1 LGHDT and CDR2 YNNKEL (reference sequence). The CDR3 totals 17 residues. The CDR3 reads CASSQYSMDRGNTEAFF. In nucleotides, the CDR3 is TGTGCCAGCAGCCAATACTCCATGGACAGGGGGAACACTGAAGCTTTCTTT.